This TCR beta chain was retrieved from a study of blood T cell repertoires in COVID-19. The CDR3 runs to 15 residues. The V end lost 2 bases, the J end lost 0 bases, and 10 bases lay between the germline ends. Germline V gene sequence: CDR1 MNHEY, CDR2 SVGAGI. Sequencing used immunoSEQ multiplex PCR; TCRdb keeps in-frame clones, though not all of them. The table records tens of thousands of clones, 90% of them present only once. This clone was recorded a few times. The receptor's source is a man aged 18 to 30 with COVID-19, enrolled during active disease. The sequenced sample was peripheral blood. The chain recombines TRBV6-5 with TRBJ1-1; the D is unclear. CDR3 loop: CASSYQSGMNTEAFF. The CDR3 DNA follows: TGTGCCAGCAGTTACCAATCGGGGATGAACACTGAAGCTTTCTTT.